The 14 T cell receptor beta chains listed next were all sequenced from one sample in a study of cytomegalovirus exposure and HLA in healthy donors. Some clones are missing from TCRdb's copy, which holds only in-frame ones; the method was immunoSEQ multiplex PCR. The table includes fewer than 120,000 clones, more than 70% detected once. Sequenced material: PBMCs. These receptors came from a woman under 30 in good health and CMV-seronegative.

The chain links TRBV27 to TRBJ1-1; D is ambiguous. The V end was cut by 3 bases, the J end by 4 bases, with 9 bases between. The germline V gene has CDR1 MNHEY and CDR2 SMNVEV (reference sequence). The CDR3 length is 13 residues. The CDR3 bases are TGTGCCAGCAGTTTCGGGGTTGGCACTGAAGCTTTCTTT. This translates into CASSFGVGTEAFF.

The chain couples TRBV28 to TRBJ2-7; possibly TRBD1 for D (6 bases). Trimming took off 6 bases at V and 3 bases at J, with 12 bases between the two ends. Germline lookup yields CDR1 MDHEN and CDR2 SYDVKM. CDR3 size: 13 residues. CDR3 region: CASRGQTIYEQYF. The CDR3 nucleotides read TGTGCCAGCAGAGGACAGACCATCTACGAGCAGTACTTC. Looking up the rest from reference TRBV28 and TRBJ2-7 gives the full variable domain: DVKVTQSSRYLVKRTGEKVFLECVQDMDHENMFWYRQDPGLGLRLIYFSYDVKMKEKGDIPEGYSVSREKKERFSLILESASTNQTSMYLCASRGQTIYEQYFGPGTRLTVT.

The rearrangement links TRBV16 to TRBJ1-2; D ambiguous. Trimming took 2 bases from V and 2 from J, leaving 12 bases between them. This CDR3 has 15 residues. Germline CDR1 is KGHSY and CDR2 is FQNENV. This chain's CDR3 is CASSQGGRRNYGYTF. The CDR3 nucleotides are TGTGCCAGCAGCCAAGGCGGTCGACGAAACTATGGCTACACCTTC.

V gene TRBV7-2 combines with J gene TRBJ1-4; D might be TRBD1 (5 bases). Trimming took 5 bases from V and 4 from J, leaving 11 bases between them. CDR3 length: 14 residues. CDR1 and CDR2 from the germline V gene are SGHTA and FQGNSA. The CDR3 bases are TGTGCCAGCAGCCCACAGGCTTATAATGAAAAACTGTTTTTT. Translating gives CASSPQAYNEKLFF.

In DNA form, the CDR3 reads TGTGCCAGCAGTTATGGACTGGGGAGGTCAGAGACCCAGTACTTC. Translating it yields CASSYGLGRSETQYF. This chain connects TRBV5-4 to TRBJ2-5, with a weak D call TRBD2 (6 bases). Germline CDR1 is SGHNT and CDR2 is YYREEE (reference sequence). The CDR3 length is 15 residues. V lost 5 bases and J 4 bases, leaving 18 bases between the germline ends.

The chain combines TRBV19 with TRBJ1-5; TRBD1 matches 9 bases. After removal of 6 bases from V and 0 bases from J, the junction contained 9 bases not matched to a gene. The CDR3 totals 17 residues. Germline CDR1 and CDR2: LNHDA and SQIVND (reference sequence). CDR3 sequence: CASRATGGPHSNQPQHF. The CDR3 DNA is TGTGCCAGTAGGGCCACAGGGGGCCCGCATAGCAATCAGCCCCAGCATTTT.

The V and J genes are TRBV11-2 and TRBJ2-7, with 9 positions matching TRBD1. Per the germline V gene, CDR1 is SGHAT and CDR2 is FQNNGV. This CDR3 is built from 12 residues. V was clipped by 5 bases and J by 8 bases; unmatched bases: 4. The CDR3 protein is CASSPQGAQQYF. The CDR3 DNA sequence: TGTGCCAGCAGCCCACAGGGGGCGCAGCAGTACTTC.

V and J are TRBV5-1 and TRBJ1-4, with D possibly matching TRBD1 (6 bases). Trimming took off 0 bases at V and 8 bases at J, with 11 bases between the two ends. The CDR3 contains 14 residues. In germline, CDR1 is SGHRS, CDR2 YFSETQ. CDR3 bases: TGCGCCAGCAGCTTGGGGACAGCTGGGGAAAAACTGTTTTTT. It codes for CASSLGTAGEKLFF. Drawing the rest from reference TRBV5-1 and TRBJ1-4, the complete variable domain is KAGVTQTPRYLIKTRGQQVTLSCSPISGHRSVSWYQQTPGQGLQFLFEYFSETQRNKGNFPGRFSGRQFSNSRSEMNVSTLELGDSALYLCASSLGTAGEKLFFGSGTQLSVL.

The chain recombines TRBV5-4 with TRBJ2-2, with TRBD2 matching over 7 bases. Germline trimming cut 2 bases from V and 6 bases from J; bases unmatched to any gene: 4. CDR3 length: 14 residues. Germline lookup yields CDR1 SGHNT and CDR2 YYREEE (reference sequence). The CDR3 is CASSLRGDAGELFF. DNA for the CDR3: TGTGCCAGCAGCTTACGGGGGGATGCCGGGGAGCTGTTTTTT.

V is TRBV5-1 and J is TRBJ1-1, with D perhaps matching TRBD1 (6 bases). V was shortened by 1 base and J by 3 bases, with 10 bases between the two germline ends. Germline V gene sequence: CDR1 SGHRS, CDR2 YFSETQ. The CDR3 sequence is 14 residues long. CDR3 DNA: TGCGCCAGCAGCTTGCAGGGGTTCGACACTGAAGCTTTCTTT. Translating it yields CASSLQGFDTEAFF.

J is TRBJ1-2 and V is TRBV19; 7 bases align to TRBD1. Trimming removed 6 bases from V and 4 bases from J; junction bases left unmatched: 5. CDR1 and CDR2 from the germline V gene are LNHDA and SQIVND (reference sequence). This CDR3 is 13 amino acids long. The CDR3 DNA follows: TGTGCCAGTAGCCTTGACAGGGCCTATGGCTACACCTTC. Translating it yields CASSLDRAYGYTF. Filled out from reference TRBV19 and TRBJ1-2, the complete variable domain reads DGGITQSPKYLFRKEGQNVTLSCEQNLNHDAMYWYRQDPGQGLRLIYYSQIVNDFQKGDIAEGYSVSREKKESFPLTVTSAQKNPTAFYLCASSLDRAYGYTFGSGTRLTVV.

The chain couples TRBV9 to TRBJ2-1; TRBD2 matches 7 bases. V was clipped by 4 bases and J by 0 bases; unmatched bases: 10. The CDR3 is 17 amino acids. CDR1 and CDR2 from the germline V gene are SGDLS and YYNGEE. CDR3 amino acids: CASSSPVGLSSYNEQFF. DNA for the CDR3: TGTGCCAGCAGCTCCCCCGTGGGACTAAGCTCCTACAATGAGCAGTTCTTC.

This chain uses TRBV4-3 with TRBJ1-2, with TRBD1 matching 9 bases. Germline-derived CDR1 and CDR2 are LGHNA and YSLEER. CDR3 length: 14 residues. Trimming removed 4 bases from V and 2 bases from J; junction bases left unmatched: 2. CDR3 in DNA: TGCGCCAGCAGCCGAGGACAGGGGAACTATGGCTACACCTTC. Amino acid sequence: CASSRGQGNYGYTF.

The chain recombines TRBV20-1 with TRBJ2-7, with a weak D call TRBD1 (5 bases). Trimming pared 1 base from V and 4 bases from J, leaving 5 bases between. The CDR3 spans 11 residues. From germline, CDR1 is DFQATT and CDR2 SNEGSKA (reference sequence). Here the CDR3 DNA reads TGCAGTGCTAGAGGACAGTACGAGCAGTACTTC. Protein sequence: CSARGQYEQYF.